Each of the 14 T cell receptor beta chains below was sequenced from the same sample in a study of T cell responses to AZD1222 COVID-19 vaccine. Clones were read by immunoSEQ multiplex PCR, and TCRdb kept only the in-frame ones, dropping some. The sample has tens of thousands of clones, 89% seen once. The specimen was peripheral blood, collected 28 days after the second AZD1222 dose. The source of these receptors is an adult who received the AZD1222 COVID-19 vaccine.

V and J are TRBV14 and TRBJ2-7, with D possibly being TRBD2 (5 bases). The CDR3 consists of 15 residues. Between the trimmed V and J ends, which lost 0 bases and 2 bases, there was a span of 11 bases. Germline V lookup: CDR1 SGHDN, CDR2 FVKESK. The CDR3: CASSQDLGVTYEQYV. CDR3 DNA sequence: TGTGCCAGCAGCCAAGATTTGGGAGTGACCTACGAGCAGTACGTC.

CDR3 protein: CASSPRTSEGTQYF. CDR3 nucleotide sequence: TGTGCCAGCAGCCCTCGAACTAGCGAAGGGACCCAGTACTTC. This chain connects TRBV9 to TRBJ2-5; 7 nucleotides line up with TRBD2. CDR3 size: 14 residues. V lost 4 bases, J lost 7 bases, and 10 bases stayed unmatched. CDR1 and CDR2 from the germline V gene are SGDLS and YYNGEE.

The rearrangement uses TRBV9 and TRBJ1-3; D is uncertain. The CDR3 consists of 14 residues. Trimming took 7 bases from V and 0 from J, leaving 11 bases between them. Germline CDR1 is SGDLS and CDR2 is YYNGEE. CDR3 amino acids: CASRLRNSGNTIYF. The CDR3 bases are TGTGCCAGCCGCCTCCGGAACTCTGGAAACACCATATATTTT.

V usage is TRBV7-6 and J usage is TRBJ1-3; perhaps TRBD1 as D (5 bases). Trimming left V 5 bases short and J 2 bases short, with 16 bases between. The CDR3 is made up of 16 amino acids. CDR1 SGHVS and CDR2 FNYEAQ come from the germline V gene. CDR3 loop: CASSPISGGTGNTIYF. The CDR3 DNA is TGTGCCAGCAGCCCGATTAGTGGGGGTACTGGAAACACCATATATTTT.

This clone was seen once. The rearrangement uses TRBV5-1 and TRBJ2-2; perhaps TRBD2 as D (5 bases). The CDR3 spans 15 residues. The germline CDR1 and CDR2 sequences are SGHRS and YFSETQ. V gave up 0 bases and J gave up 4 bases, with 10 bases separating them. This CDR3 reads CASSLGGRATGELFF. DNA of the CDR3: TGCGCCAGCAGCTTGGGCGGGCGCGCCACCGGGGAGCTGTTTTTT.

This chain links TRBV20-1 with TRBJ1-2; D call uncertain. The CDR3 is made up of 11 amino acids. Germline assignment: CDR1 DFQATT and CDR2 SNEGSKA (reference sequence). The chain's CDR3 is CSIQVSAGYTF. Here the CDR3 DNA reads TGCAGCATTCAGGTTTCCGCTGGCTACACCTTC.

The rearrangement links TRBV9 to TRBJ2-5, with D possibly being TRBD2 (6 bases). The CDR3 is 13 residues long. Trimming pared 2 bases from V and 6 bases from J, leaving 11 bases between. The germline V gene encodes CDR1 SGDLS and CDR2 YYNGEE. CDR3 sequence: CASSVAGGKTQYF. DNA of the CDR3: TGTGCCAGCAGCGTTGCCGGAGGGAAGACCCAGTACTTC.

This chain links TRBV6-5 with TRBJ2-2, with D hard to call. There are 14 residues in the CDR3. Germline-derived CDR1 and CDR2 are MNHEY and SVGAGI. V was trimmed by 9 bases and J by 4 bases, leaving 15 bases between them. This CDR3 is CASSPGWGTGELFF. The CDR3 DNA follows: TGTGCCAGTAGTCCCGGCTGGGGCACCGGGGAGCTGTTTTTT.

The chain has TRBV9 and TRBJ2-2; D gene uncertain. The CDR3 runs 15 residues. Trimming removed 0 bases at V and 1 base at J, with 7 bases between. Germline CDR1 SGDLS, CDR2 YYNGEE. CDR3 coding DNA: TGTGCCAGCAGCGTAGGACGACAGAACACCGGGGAGCTGTTTTTT. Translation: CASSVGRQNTGELFF.

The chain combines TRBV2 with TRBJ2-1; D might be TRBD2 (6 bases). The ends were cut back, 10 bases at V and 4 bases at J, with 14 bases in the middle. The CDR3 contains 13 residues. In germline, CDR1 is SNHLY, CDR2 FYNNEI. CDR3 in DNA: TGTGCCACTGGGACTTCACGATACAATGAGCAGTTCTTC. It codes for CATGTSRYNEQFF.

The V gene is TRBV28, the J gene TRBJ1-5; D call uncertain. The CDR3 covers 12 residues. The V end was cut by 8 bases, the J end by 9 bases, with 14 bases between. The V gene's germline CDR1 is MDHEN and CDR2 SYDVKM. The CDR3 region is CASLTLTGPQHF. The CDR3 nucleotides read TGTGCCAGCCTAACCCTTACGGGGCCCCAGCATTTT.

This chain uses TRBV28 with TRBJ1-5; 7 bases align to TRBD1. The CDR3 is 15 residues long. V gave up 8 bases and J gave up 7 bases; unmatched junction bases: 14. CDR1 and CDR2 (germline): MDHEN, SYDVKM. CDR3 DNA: TGTGCCAGCTACAGTAAGACAGGGACGGGGCAGCCCCAGCATTTT. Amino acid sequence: CASYSKTGTGQPQHF.

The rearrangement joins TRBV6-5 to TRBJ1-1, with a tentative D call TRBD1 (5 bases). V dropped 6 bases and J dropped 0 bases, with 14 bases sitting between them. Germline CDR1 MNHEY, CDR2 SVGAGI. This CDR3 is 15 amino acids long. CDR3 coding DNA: TGTGCCAGCAGACGGCCGGGACCCATGAACACTGAAGCTTTCTTT. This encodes CASRRPGPMNTEAFF.

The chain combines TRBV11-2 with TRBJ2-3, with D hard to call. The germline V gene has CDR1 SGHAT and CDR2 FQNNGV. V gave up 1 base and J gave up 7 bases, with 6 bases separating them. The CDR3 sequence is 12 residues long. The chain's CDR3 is CASSLATYTQYF. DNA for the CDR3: TGTGCCAGCAGCTTAGCCACTTATACGCAGTATTTT.